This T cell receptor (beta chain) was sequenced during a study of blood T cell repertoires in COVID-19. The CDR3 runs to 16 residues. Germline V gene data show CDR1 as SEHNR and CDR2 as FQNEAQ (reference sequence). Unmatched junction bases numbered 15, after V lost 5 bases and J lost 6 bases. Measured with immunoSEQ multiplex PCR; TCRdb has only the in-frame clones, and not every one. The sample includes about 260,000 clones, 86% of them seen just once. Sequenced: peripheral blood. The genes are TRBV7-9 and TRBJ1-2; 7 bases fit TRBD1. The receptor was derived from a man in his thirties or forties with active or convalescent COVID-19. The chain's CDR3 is CASSTKERQGRNGYTF. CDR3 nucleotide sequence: TGTGCCAGCAGCACCAAAGAGCGACAGGGACGGAATGGCTACACCTTC.